Listed below are T cell receptor beta chains from one sample, sequenced in a study of blood T cell repertoires in COVID-19. Method: immunoSEQ multiplex PCR; TCRdb's copy keeps in-frame clones and lacks some. The sample contains some 67,000 clones, 85% to 90% of which appear only once. The source material was peripheral blood. The receptors stem from a woman aged 55-69 years with acute or convalescent COVID-19. CDR3s include the opening cysteine and the closing phenylalanine or tryptophan. The order of the fields is J gene, V gene, D gene, clone size, CDR3 DNA, CDR3 protein. D genes are given only for firm matches. Size tells how often a clone was seen (once, few, many) or the class of an expanded clone, and some rows leave it out.

J: TRBJ2-3
V: TRBV11-2
D: -
size: -
DNA: TGTGCCAGCAGCTCTGACAACGGCCATACGCAGTATTTT
CDR3: CASSSDNGHTQYF

J: TRBJ1-1
V: TRBV6-5
D: -
size: -
DNA: TGTGCCAGCAGTCTCCCTCGATTGGCAGCTTTCTTT
CDR3: CASSLPRLAAFF

J: TRBJ1-5
V: TRBV6-6
D: TRBD1
size: -
DNA: TGTGCCAGCAGGGACAGGGCTGATCAGCCCCAGCATTTT
CDR3: CASRDRADQPQHF

J: TRBJ2-4
V: TRBV18
D: -
size: -
DNA: TGTGCCAGCTCACCGAGCGACATTCAGTACTTC
CDR3: CASSPSDIQYF

J: TRBJ1-4
V: TRBV14
D: TRBD1
size: few
DNA: TGTGCCAGCAGCCGCCGGACAGGGGCAACTAATGAAAAACTGTTTTTT
CDR3: CASSRRTGATNEKLFF

J: TRBJ2-3
V: TRBV3-1/TRBV3-2
D: TRBD1
size: -
DNA: TGTGCCAGCAGCCAAGAGACAGGGTCAAGCCAGTATTTT
CDR3: CASSQETGSSQYF

J: TRBJ1-2
V: TRBV2
D: TRBD1
size: -
DNA: TGTGCCAGCCACGGGACAGCGCCCTATGGCTACACCTTC
CDR3: CASHGTAPYGYTF

J: TRBJ2-5
V: TRBV7-9
D: -
size: -
DNA: TGTGCCAGCAGCTACCTAGGACTAGGGGGAGAGACCCAGTACTTC
CDR3: CASSYLGLGGETQYF

J: TRBJ1-4
V: TRBV5-1
D: -
size: -
DNA: TGCGCCAGCAGCTTGGGGCGGGAAAAACTGTTTTTT
CDR3: CASSLGREKLFF

J: TRBJ2-1
V: TRBV5-5
D: -
size: -
DNA: TGTGCCAGCAGCCCGACGGGAGAACCCTACAATGAGCAGTTCTTC
CDR3: CASSPTGEPYNEQFF

J: TRBJ2-1
V: TRBV12-3/TRBV12-4
D: -
size: -
DNA: TGTGCCAGCAGTTGGACTTACTGGGATGAGCAGTTCTTC
CDR3: CASSWTYWDEQFF

J: TRBJ2-1
V: TRBV7-2
D: TRBD2
size: few
DNA: TGTGCCAGCAGCCAAACTAGCGGATACAATGAGCAGTTCTTC
CDR3: CASSQTSGYNEQFF

J: TRBJ1-4
V: TRBV13
D: TRBD1
size: -
DNA: TGTGCCAGCAGCTCACAGGGGTTTAATGAAAAACTGTTTTTT
CDR3: CASSSQGFNEKLFF

J: TRBJ2-5
V: TRBV6-6
D: -
size: -
DNA: TGTGCCAGCAGTTCGACAGGACAGGAGACCCAGTACTTC
CDR3: CASSSTGQETQYF

J: TRBJ2-3
V: TRBV6-2/TRBV6-3
D: -
size: -
DNA: TGTGCCAGCAGTTACCGGACGGGATATAGCACAGATACGCAGTATTTT
CDR3: CASSYRTGYSTDTQYF

J: TRBJ1-4
V: TRBV6-6
D: TRBD1
size: -
DNA: TGTGCCAGCAGTCAAAGGGACAGGGGAAAGTGGGGTGAAAAACTGTTTTTT
CDR3: CASSQRDRGKWGEKLFF

J: TRBJ2-3
V: TRBV7-2
D: TRBD1
size: -
DNA: TGTGCCAGCAGCTTAGGGACAGGTCGACCAGATACGCAGTATTTT
CDR3: CASSLGTGRPDTQYF

J: TRBJ1-1
V: TRBV6-1
D: -
size: -
DNA: TGTGCCAGCAGTGACAGGGAAGGGGACACTGAAGCTTTCTTT
CDR3: CASSDREGDTEAFF

J: TRBJ2-1
V: TRBV7-9
D: TRBD1
size: -
DNA: TGTGCCAGCAGCGATAGCCCGCAGGGGGCTGAGTTCTTC
CDR3: CASSDSPQGAEFF

J: TRBJ1-5
V: TRBV20-1
D: -
size: -
DNA: TGCAGTGCTAGTACGGACAGCTATAGCAATCAGCCCCAGCATTTT
CDR3: CSASTDSYSNQPQHF